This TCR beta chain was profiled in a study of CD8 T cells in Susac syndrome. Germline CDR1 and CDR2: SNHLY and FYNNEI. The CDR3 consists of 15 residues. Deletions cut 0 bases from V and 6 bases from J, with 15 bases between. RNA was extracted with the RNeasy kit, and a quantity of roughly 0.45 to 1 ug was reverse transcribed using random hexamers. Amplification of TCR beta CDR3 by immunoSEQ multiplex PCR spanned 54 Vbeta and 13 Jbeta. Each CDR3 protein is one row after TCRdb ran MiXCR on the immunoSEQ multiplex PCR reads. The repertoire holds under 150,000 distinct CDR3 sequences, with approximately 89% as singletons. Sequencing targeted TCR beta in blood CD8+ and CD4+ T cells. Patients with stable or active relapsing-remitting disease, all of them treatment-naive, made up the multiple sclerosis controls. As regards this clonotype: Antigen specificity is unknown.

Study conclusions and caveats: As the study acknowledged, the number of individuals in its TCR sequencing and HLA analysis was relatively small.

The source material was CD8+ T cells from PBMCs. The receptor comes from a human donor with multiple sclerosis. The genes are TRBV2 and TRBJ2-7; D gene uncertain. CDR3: CASSEALRGASEQYF. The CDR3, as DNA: TGTGCCAGCAGTGAAGCGCTTCGAGGAGCATCCGAGCAGTACTTC.